This TCR beta chain was identified during a study of blood T cell repertoires in COVID-19. Study-wide context: Acute-phase and convalescent COVID-19 samples originated in the United States, Italy and Spain.

A single count supports this clone. Donors were grouped by their self-reported clinical history. The V end was cut by 5 bases, the J end by 10 bases, with 11 bases between. The CDR3 is 11 residues long. Germline CDR1 reads MNHEY; CDR2 reads SVGAGI. Assay used: immunoSEQ multiplex PCR; TCRdb lists only in-frame clones, some missing. The data show 200,000 to 250,000 clones, with 83% seen just once and 3% to 4.5% held by the top ten. The chain links TRBV6-5 to TRBJ1-1, with D possibly being TRBD1 (5 bases). Sequencing was done on a sample of PBMCs or T cells enriched from blood (not recorded which). The sequence was obtained from a woman aged 40 to 49 who had been exposed to COVID-19. This chain's CDR3 is CASSPGGGAFF. The DNA for the CDR3 is TGTGCCAGCAGTCCAGGCGGGGGAGCTTTCTTT.